The 24 T cell receptor beta chains below all came from one sample that was sequenced in a study of glioma-infiltrating T cells. Using RNA template, CDR3s of TCR alpha and beta were amplified with iRepertoire arm-PCR. Each CDR3 protein is one row after TCRdb ran MiXCR on the multiplex PCR reads. The sample has 400,000 or so distinct CDR3 sequences; around 38% are singletons. The source material was glioma tissue, nonneoplastic brain tissue, or PBMCs (not recorded which). The receptors come from a human donor with low-grade glioma or glioblastoma, undergoing nonglioma brain surgery, or in good health (not recorded which).

The rearrangement joins TRBV19 to TRBJ2-5; D possibly uses TRBD1 or TRBD2 (5 bases each). Germline CDR1 and CDR2: LNHDA and SQIVND (reference sequence). The CDR3 has 14 residues. Between the trimmed V and J ends, which lost 9 bases and 7 bases, there was a span of 21 bases. CDR3 in amino acids: CASSSGRQGGTQYF. As DNA, the CDR3 is TGTGCCAGCAGCTCGGGACGGCAGGGTGGGACCCAGTACTTC. Using reference TRBV19 and TRBJ2-5 for the parts outside the CDR3, the full variable domain is DGGITQSPKYLFRKEGQNVTLSCEQNLNHDAMYWYRQDPGQGLRLIYYSQIVNDFQKGDIAEGYSVSREKKESFPLTVTSAQKNPTAFYLCASSSGRQGGTQYFGPGTRLLVL.

V and J are TRBV27 and TRBJ2-5, with TRBD2 identical over 10 bases. From germline, CDR1 is MNHEY and CDR2 SMNVEV (reference sequence). CDR3 size: 15 residues. Losses at the gene ends were 6 bases for V and 4 bases for J; bases not matched to a gene: 8. The CDR3 is CASRTPSGSAETQYF. CDR3 in DNA: TGTGCCAGCAGGACCCCTAGCGGGAGTGCAGAGACCCAGTACTTC.

This clonotype occurred many times. The genes are TRBV28 and TRBJ1-2; D gene ambiguous. The CDR3 runs to 12 residues. Germline CDR1 MDHEN, CDR2 SYDVKM. The V and J ends lost 2 bases and 7 bases respectively, with 8 bases between them. CDR3 DNA sequence: TGTGCCAGCAGTTTACAGTCTGCTGGCTACACCTTC. It specifies CASSLQSAGYTF.

V gene TRBV25-1 combines with J gene TRBJ2-4; D is undetermined. Germline assignment: CDR1 MGHDK and CDR2 SYGVNS. The ends were cut back, 10 bases at V and 5 bases at J, with 15 bases in the middle. The CDR3 runs to 13 residues. CDR3 sequence (DNA): TGTGCCACAGTAGACCTGGTCGAAAACATTCAGTACTTC. Amino acid sequence: CATVDLVENIQYF.

The J gene is TRBJ2-7, the V gene TRBV6-2 or TRBV6-3, with 7 bases lining up with TRBD1. The germline V gene has CDR1 MNHEY and CDR2 SVGEGT. J gave up 4 bases and V 6 bases, and 12 bases lay outside the gene matches. This CDR3 is built from 15 residues. The CDR3 DNA reads as TGTGCCAGCAGCAAATCTCCCGGGACAGCTTACGAGCAGTACTTC. This sequence encodes CASSKSPGTAYEQYF.

The chain has TRBV15 and TRBJ2-7; D gene ambiguous. Germline V CDR1 and CDR2: LNHNV, YYDKDF (reference sequence). The CDR3 loop spans 14 amino acids. Trimming removed 0 bases at V and 10 bases at J, with 16 bases between. In DNA, the CDR3 is TGTGCCACCAGCAGAGAGGTACAAGGGCAAACCCAGTACTTC. Translated: CATSREVQGQTQYF.

The chain carries TRBV27 and TRBJ2-1, with D hard to call. Germline-derived CDR1 and CDR2 are MNHEY and SMNVEV (reference sequence). V gave up 2 bases and J gave up 6 bases, with 8 bases separating them. This CDR3 has 13 amino acids. CDR3 DNA: TGTGCCAGCAGTTTAATGTTAACCAATGAGCAGTTCTTC. The encoded protein is CASSLMLTNEQFF.

The chain combines TRBV24-1 with TRBJ1-5; D is ambiguous. V was cut by 4 bases and J by 10 bases, with 10 bases left in between. Germline CDR1 reads KGHDR; CDR2 reads SFDVKD. There are 12 residues in the CDR3. CDR3 sequence: CATSESERPQHF. The CDR3 DNA reads as TGTGCCACCAGTGAGAGTGAGCGTCCCCAGCATTTT.

This clonotype turned up a few times. The V gene is TRBV7-2, the J gene TRBJ2-3, with unresolved D. Germline V CDR1 and CDR2: SGHTA, FQGNSA. Trimming pared 5 bases from V and 4 bases from J, leaving 10 bases between. There are 13 residues in the CDR3. The DNA of the CDR3 is TGTGCCAGCAGCGAATCTAGTCCAGATACGCAGTATTTT. It specifies CASSESSPDTQYF. Full variable domain (remainder filled in from reference TRBV7-2 and TRBJ2-3): GAGVSQSPSNKVTEKGKDVELRCDPISGHTALYWYRQSLGQGLEFLIYFQGNSAPDKSGLPSDRFSAERTGGSVSTLTIQRTQQEDSAVYLCASSESSPDTQYFGPGTRLTVL.

This clonotype was recorded a few times. V and J are TRBV4-3 and TRBJ2-1, with 13 bases identical to TRBD2. Per germline, CDR1 LGHNA and CDR2 YSLEER. This CDR3 spans 18 amino acids. V shed 5 bases, J shed 2 bases, and the junction held 9 bases outside the gene matches. For the CDR3, the DNA is TGCGCCAGCAGCGAGGGACTAGCGGGAAAGGGGACCTACAATGAGCAGTTCTTC. This gives the protein CASSEGLAGKGTYNEQFF.

This clonotype was found a few times. The gene calls are TRBV29-1 and TRBJ2-3; D ambiguous. CDR3 length equals 11 residues. Germline loops: CDR1 SQVTM, CDR2 ANQGSEA. V shed 2 bases and J shed 4 bases, with 4 bases lying between them. CDR3 protein: CSVEPPDTQYF. The CDR3 nucleotides are TGCAGCGTTGAACCCCCAGATACGCAGTATTTT.

About this clonotype: Since a much larger clone is just one base distant, this may be a read error. The CDR3 region is CASSEGPCLGYTF. In nucleotides, the CDR3 is TGTGCCAGCAGTGAAGGTCCATGCCTTGGCTACACCTTC. The V gene is TRBV6-1, the J gene TRBJ1-2; D unclear. V was clipped by 1 base and J by 7 bases, with 10 bases between them. The CDR3 consists of 13 residues. The germline V gene has CDR1 MNHNS and CDR2 SASEGT.

As for this clonotype: Since no conserved phenylalanine or tryptophan closes the CDR3, a read error is the likely cause. The CDR3 loop is CASSYVRPEPWTGNTIYS. CDR3 coding DNA: TGTGCCAGCAGTTACGTCCGACCGGAACCATGGACTGGAAACACCATATATTCT. J is TRBJ1-3 and V is TRBV6-2 or TRBV6-3; D ambiguous. The CDR3 sequence is 18 residues long. Germline V gene sequence: CDR1 MNHEY, CDR2 SVGEGT. Trimming shortened V by 2 bases and J by 2 bases, and 19 bases separated the two germline ends.

This clonotype was observed a few times. The chain combines TRBV12-3 or TRBV12-4 with TRBJ1-4; tentatively, D is TRBD1 (6 bases). V shed 6 bases and J shed 0 bases, with 11 bases lying between them. The CDR3 loop spans 15 amino acids. The CDR3 DNA sequence: TGTGCCAGCAGGAACACAGGGTCAACTAATGAAAAACTGTTTTTT. Translation gives CASRNTGSTNEKLFF.

About this clonotype: This is likely a read error, given that the CDR3 carries no conserved phenylalanine or tryptophan at its end. This chain uses TRBV20-1 with TRBJ2-4; tentatively, D is TRBD1 or TRBD2 (5 bases each). The CDR3 runs 13 residues. CDR1 is DFQATT, CDR2 SNEGSKA, per germline (reference sequence). The CDR3 loop is CSAREGAKNIQYL. In DNA, the CDR3 is TGCAGTGCCAGAGAGGGGGCCAAAAACATTCAGTACCTC.

The V gene is TRBV20-1, the J gene TRBJ1-2, with 11 bases that match TRBD1. The CDR3 contains 17 residues. The germline gives CDR1 DFQATT, CDR2 SNEGSKA (reference sequence). V was pared by 6 bases and J by 4 bases, with 16 bases of the junction left unmatched. The CDR3 nucleotides read TGCAGTGCGATAACGGACAGGGGGCGTCTATATGCCTATGGCTACACCTTC. Encoded protein: CSAITDRGRLYAYGYTF.

This clonotype was detected ten times or more. The rearrangement joins TRBV15 to TRBJ1-3; D remains ambiguous. V was pared by 1 base and J by 3 bases, with 7 bases between. The CDR3 runs to 14 residues. Germline lookup yields CDR1 LNHNV and CDR2 YYDKDF (reference sequence). The CDR3 sequence: CATSRGNRGNTIYF. DNA for the CDR3: TGTGCCACCAGCAGAGGGAATCGTGGAAACACCATATATTTT. Full variable domain (missing parts from reference TRBV15 and TRBJ1-3): DAMVIQNPRYQVTQFGKPVTLSCSQTLNHNVMYWYQQKSSQAPKLLFHYYDKDFNNEADTPDNFQSRRPNTSFCFLDIRSPGLGDTAMYLCATSRGNRGNTIYFGEGSWLTVV.

On this clonotype itself: This may be a read error: a much more frequent sequence differs by one nucleotide. This chain uses TRBV6-9 with TRBJ2-7; 7 bases agree with TRBD1. After removal of 4 bases from V and 2 bases from J, the junction contained 8 bases not matched to a gene. Looked up from germline, CDR1 is MNHGY and CDR2 is SVAAGI. This CDR3 spans 15 amino acids. The CDR3 DNA reads TGTGCCAGCAGTTTAATCCGGGACAGTACCTACGAGCAGTACTTC. Its protein product is CASSLIRDSTYEQYF.

The V call is TRBV20-1, the J call TRBJ2-5, with 8 bases matching TRBD2. Looked up from germline, CDR1 is DFQATT and CDR2 is SNEGSKA (reference sequence). The CDR3 length is 16 residues. V shed 5 bases, J shed 0 bases, and the junction held 11 bases outside the gene matches. The CDR3 DNA follows: TGCAGTGCTGACCCCGCCAGTAGCGGGAACCAAGAGACCCAGTACTTC. This codes for CSADPASSGNQETQYF.

This rearrangement joins TRBV7-9 to TRBJ1-4; D is perhaps TRBD1 (5 bases). Looked up from germline, CDR1 is SEHNR and CDR2 is FQNEAQ (reference sequence). V lost 5 bases and J 0 bases, leaving 10 bases between the germline ends. CDR3 size: 15 residues. CDR3 bases: TGTGCCAGCAGCCCAGACAGCGCAACTAATGAAAAACTGTTTTTT. Its translation is CASSPDSATNEKLFF.

This rearrangement joins TRBV6-2 or TRBV6-3 to TRBJ2-3; a possible D gene is TRBD2 (6 bases). The V gene's germline CDR1 is MNHEY and CDR2 SVGEGT. Trimming removed 6 bases from V and 3 bases from J, with 19 bases in between. This CDR3 has 16 residues. The CDR3 sequence is CASSPHLGGKTDTQYF. Here the CDR3 DNA reads TGTGCCAGCAGCCCACACCTGGGCGGGAAAACAGATACGCAGTATTTT.

In this sample, this clonotype turned up a few times. The chain couples TRBV6-1 to TRBJ1-3; D uncertain. Germline assignment: CDR1 MNHNS and CDR2 SASEGT. V lost 6 bases and J lost 0, with 9 bases in between. This CDR3 contains 14 residues. The CDR3 loop is CASRKEGSGNTIYF. DNA for the CDR3: TGTGCCAGCAGGAAAGAGGGCTCTGGAAACACCATATATTTT.

This clonotype was seen at least ten times. The chain joins TRBV7-2 to TRBJ2-5; no reliable D call. Germline V gene lookup returns CDR1 SGHTA and CDR2 FQGNSA. The V and J ends lost 6 bases and 0 bases respectively, with 5 bases between them. This CDR3 is 12 amino acids long. CDR3 coding DNA: TGTGCCAGCAGTTCGTACCAAGAGACCCAGTACTTC. It specifies CASSSYQETQYF.

This chain links TRBV4-2 with TRBJ2-3; 10 bases map to TRBD2. The V and J ends lost 5 bases and 2 bases, in that order; junction bases with no gene match: 19. CDR3 length: 20 amino acids. Germline CDR1 LGHNA, CDR2 YNFKEQ. The CDR3 region has the DNA TGTGCCAGCAGCTCCAAATGGGGGGCGCGGCTAGCGGGAGTCACAGATACGCAGTATTTT. Translation: CASSSKWGARLAGVTDTQYF.